These 2 T cell receptor beta chains came from one sample sequenced in a study of vaccination effects on CD4 cells after COVID-19. Antigens of these TCRs are unknown. Before any sequencing was done, the ViraFEST assay used viral peptide pools to expand antigen-specific CD4+ T cells. The authors isolated CD4+ T cells after ten to eleven days of culture. Participants received two doses of either the BNT162b2 or mRNA-1273 vaccine. The table came from immunoSEQ multiplex PCR; TCRdb's copy has only in-frame clones and leaves some out. The table has 70,000 to 95,000 clones, around 77% seen once. Here the sequenced sample was CD4+ T cells from PBMCs cultured with HCoV-OC43 spike peptides, taken after COVID-19 vaccination. Subset in this sample: HCoV-OC43 spike overlapping peptide pool stimulation. Every receptor here comes from a human donor who received a COVID-19 vaccine.

The chain has TRBV28 and TRBJ1-3; 7 bases map to TRBD1. The V and J ends lost 5 bases and 1 base, in that order; junction bases with no gene match: 2. Germline assignment: CDR1 MDHEN and CDR2 SYDVKM. This CDR3 region has 14 residues. The CDR3 coding sequence is TGTGCCAGCAGTCCGACAGGGTCTGGAAACACCATATATTTT. It specifies CASSPTGSGNTIYF.

The chain links TRBV9 to TRBJ1-1; 10 bases align to TRBD1. Germline CDR1 reads SGDLS; CDR2 reads YYNGEE. The CDR3 runs 15 residues. Losses at the gene ends were 4 bases for V and 3 bases for J; bases not matched to a gene: 6. CDR3 residues: CASSSRTGGYTEAFF. For the CDR3, the DNA is TGTGCCAGCAGCTCCCGGACAGGGGGGTACACTGAAGCTTTCTTT.